These 19 T cell receptor beta chains share one sample of origin, sequenced in a study of blood T cell repertoires in COVID-19. TCRdb keeps only in-frame clones here, not all; method: immunoSEQ multiplex PCR. The repertoire holds more than 300,000 clones, with around 88% as singletons. The sample taken for sequencing was peripheral blood. The receptor source for this set is a woman aged 25 to 39 with COVID-19, enrolled during active disease.

Only one count was recorded for this clone. CDR3 residues: CASSPPGIGYGYTF. Written as DNA, the CDR3 is TGTGCCAGCAGCCCCCCGGGAATTGGGTATGGCTACACCTTC. The chain carries TRBV11-2 and TRBJ1-2; no reliable D call. The V gene lost 5 bases and the J gene lost 5 bases, with 15 bases spanning the gap. Germline V gene sequence: CDR1 SGHAT, CDR2 FQNNGV. The CDR3 length is 14 residues.

This clone appeared a few times. The genes are TRBV7-2 and TRBJ2-5, with TRBD2 matching 11 bases. The CDR3 is made up of 16 amino acids. Losses at the gene ends were 1 base for V and 2 bases for J; bases not matched to a gene: 3. Germline values: CDR1 SGHTA, CDR2 FQGNSA. The CDR3 protein is CASSLEVAGGQETQYF. The CDR3 coding sequence is TGTGCCAGCAGCTTAGAAGTAGCGGGGGGGCAAGAGACCCAGTACTTC. Full variable domain (missing parts from reference TRBV7-2 and TRBJ2-5): GAGVSQSPSNKVTEKGKDVELRCDPISGHTALYWYRQSLGQGLEFLIYFQGNSAPDKSGLPSDRFSAERTGGSVSTLTIQRTQQEDSAVYLCASSLEVAGGQETQYFGPGTRLLVL.

V and J are TRBV6-5 and TRBJ2-1, with a possible D match to TRBD2 (7 bases). Trimming removed 2 bases from V and 7 bases from J, with 15 bases in between. The CDR3 has 15 residues. The germline gives CDR1 MNHEY, CDR2 SVGAGI. CDR3 in DNA: TGTGCCAGCAGTTACGTTCGGGGGGCAGGGAATGAGCAGTTCTTC. Encoded protein: CASSYVRGAGNEQFF.

This sequence joins TRBV2 and TRBJ2-1, with 12 bases lining up with TRBD2. The J segment lost 8 bases and the V segment lost 9 bases, leaving 8 bases of the junction unmatched. The CDR3 length is 14 residues. From germline, CDR1 is SNHLY and CDR2 FYNNEI. The chain's CDR3 is CASRTSGVIYEQFF. As DNA, the CDR3 is TGTGCCAGTCGGACTAGCGGGGTCATCTATGAGCAGTTCTTC.

In DNA, the CDR3 is TGTGCCAGCAGTGAATACAGGGAGTCCACCGGGGAGCTGTTTTTT. Protein product: CASSEYRESTGELFF. The chain has TRBV6-1 and TRBJ2-2; weak D call: TRBD1 (6 bases). Germline values: CDR1 MNHNS, CDR2 SASEGT. The CDR3 runs to 15 residues. V was clipped by 2 bases and J by 4 bases, with 11 bases between them.

The V and J genes are TRBV4-1 and TRBJ1-1; maybe TRBD1 (6 bases). Trimming took off 1 base at V and 8 bases at J, with 11 bases between the two ends. CDR1 and CDR2 from the germline V gene are MGHRA and YSYEKL. The CDR3 length is 13 residues. CDR3 nucleotide sequence: TGCGCCAGCAGCCAAGGAGGGGGAGCGGAAGCTTTCTTT. Protein: CASSQGGGAEAFF.

Regarding this clone: This same CDR3 is encoded by further DNA sequences in the sample. The chain couples TRBV28 to TRBJ1-1; D possibly corresponds to TRBD1 (5 bases). V dropped 4 bases and J dropped 1 base, with 10 bases sitting between them. CDR3 length equals 14 residues. Germline CDR1 is MDHEN and CDR2 is SYDVKM. The CDR3 region is CASSSTGGNTEAFF. The DNA for the CDR3 is TGTGCCAGCAGTTCCACGGGGGGGAACACTGAAGCTTTCTTT.

The rearrangement links TRBV2 to TRBJ1-1; D is possibly TRBD1 (5 bases). The CDR3 covers 15 residues. Trimming stripped 5 bases from V and 1 base from J, with 14 bases between. Looked up from germline, CDR1 is SNHLY and CDR2 is FYNNEI. CDR3 DNA: TGTGCCAGCAGTCAACATGGACAACCGAACACTGAAGCTTTCTTT. This encodes CASSQHGQPNTEAFF. The full variable domain, in which reference TRBV2 and TRBJ1-1 provide the parts outside the CDR3, is EPEVTQTPSHQVTQMGQEVILRCVPISNHLYFYWYRQILGQKVEFLVSFYNNEISEKSEIFDDQFSVERPDGSNFTLKIRSTKLEDSAMYFCASSQHGQPNTEAFFGQGTRLTVV.

The chain uses TRBV3-1 (or the pseudogene TRBV3-2) and TRBJ2-3, with TRBD2 matching over 9 bases. Germline V gene data show CDR1 as LGHDT and CDR2 as YNNKEL (reference sequence). V gave up 4 bases and J gave up 4 bases; unmatched junction bases: 3. The length of the CDR3 is 14 residues. The CDR3 DNA reads as TGTGCCAGCAGCCCGGGACTAGCTGCAGATACGCAGTATTTT. This encodes CASSPGLAADTQYF.

V gene TRBV6-2 or TRBV6-3 combines with J gene TRBJ2-2, with 8 bases aligning to TRBD2. From germline, CDR1 is MNHEY and CDR2 SVGEGT. Unmatched junction bases numbered 1, after V lost 4 bases and J lost 0 bases. This CDR3 has 15 amino acids. The CDR3 loop is CASSSLAANTGELFF. The CDR3 coding sequence is TGTGCCAGCAGTTCACTAGCGGCGAACACCGGGGAGCTGTTTTTT.

This sequence joins TRBV7-9 and TRBJ1-1; D perhaps matches TRBD1 (6 bases). Germline V gene sequence: CDR1 SEHNR, CDR2 FQNEAQ (reference sequence). V was cut by 4 bases and J by 4 bases, with 10 bases left in between. The CDR3 is made up of 13 amino acids. The CDR3 loop reads CASSWGGGTEAFF. The CDR3 bases are TGTGCCAGCAGCTGGGGAGGGGGCACTGAAGCTTTCTTT.

The chain is built from TRBV20-1 and TRBJ1-4; 7 positions match TRBD1. Germline CDR1 is DFQATT and CDR2 is SNEGSKA (reference sequence). This CDR3 contains 16 residues. Germline trimming cut 3 bases from V and 3 bases from J; bases unmatched to any gene: 10. The CDR3, as DNA: TGCAGTGCTAGTAGCCAGGGGGAAGCGGCTAATGAAAAACTGTTTTTT. Translated: CSASSQGEAANEKLFF.

This sequence joins TRBV1 and TRBJ2-5; the D segment call TRBD2 is taken from the table without a DNA check. TRBV1 is a listed pseudogene. This CDR3 is built from 14 residues. CDR3 in amino acids: CTSSPTSDWETQYF. The CDR3, as DNA: TGCACCAGCAGCCCGACTAGCGATTGGGAGACCCAGTACTTC.

The chain links TRBV6-5 to TRBJ2-2, with a possible D match to TRBD1 (5 bases). Trimming removed 5 bases at V and 7 bases at J, with 11 bases between. The CDR3 length is 13 residues. The V gene's germline CDR1 is MNHEY and CDR2 SVGAGI. CDR3 in DNA: TGTGCCAGCAGTATAAACAGGCACGGGGAGCTGTTTTTT. Its protein product is CASSINRHGELFF.

The V call is TRBV6-6, the J call TRBJ1-3, with TRBD1 as a possible D gene (6 bases). The germline V gene has CDR1 MNHNY and CDR2 SVGAGI (reference sequence). Trimming left V 7 bases short and J 7 bases short, with 14 bases between. This CDR3 has 13 residues. This chain's CDR3 is CASIRTEENTIYF. CDR3 nucleotide sequence: TGTGCCAGCATACGGACAGAGGAGAACACCATATATTTT.

The chain combines TRBV19 with TRBJ1-5; tentatively, D is TRBD1 (5 bases). The CDR3 consists of 14 residues. Trimming took off 3 bases at V and 6 bases at J, with 12 bases between the two ends. CDR1 is LNHDA, CDR2 SQIVND, per germline (reference sequence). Written as DNA, the CDR3 is TGTGCCAGTAGTATGATACGGGGGTCTCAGCCCCAGCATTTT. The encoded protein is CASSMIRGSQPQHF.

V usage is TRBV6-6 and J usage is TRBJ1-2, with D possibly TRBD1 on 5 matching bases. CDR1 and CDR2 (germline): MNHNY, SVGAGI (reference sequence). The CDR3 sequence is 13 residues long. V lost 8 bases to trimming and J lost 4 bases, with 14 bases between them. CDR3 sequence reads: CASSSGLGYGYTF. The CDR3 bases are TGTGCCAGCTCCTCAGGGTTAGGCTATGGCTACACCTTC.

V usage is TRBV28 and J usage is TRBJ2-7; 10 bases match TRBD1. V shed 4 bases and J 3 bases; nucleotides not matched to a gene: 9. CDR1 MDHEN and CDR2 SYDVKM come from the germline V gene. The CDR3 runs 16 residues. This CDR3 reads CASSSEPGTGVYEQYV. CDR3 coding DNA: TGTGCCAGCAGTTCCGAACCCGGGACAGGGGTCTACGAGCAGTACGTC.

The chain recombines TRBV7-2 with TRBJ2-5; D call uncertain. CDR1 is SGHTA, CDR2 FQGNSA, per germline. V was shortened by 0 bases and J by 5 bases, with 13 bases between the two germline ends. The CDR3 is made up of 15 amino acids. CDR3 in DNA: TGTGCCAGCAGCTTAGCCTGGTTGCGGTGGGAGACCCAGTACTTC. It specifies CASSLAWLRWETQYF.